Following are 8 T cell receptor beta chains from one sample sequenced in a study of blood T cell repertoires in COVID-19. TCRdb's copy holds only in-frame clones and misses some; the assay was immunoSEQ multiplex PCR. Among 150,000 to 200,000 clones, about 89% were seen once, and the ten largest hold around 0.77%. Sequenced material: PBMCs or T cells enriched from blood (not recorded which). The source is a woman between 18 and 29 years old who had recovered from COVID-19.

The gene calls are TRBV5-4 and TRBJ1-5; D is unresolved. This CDR3 spans 13 amino acids. Germline-derived CDR1 and CDR2 are SGHNT and YYREEE (reference sequence). Trimming left V 6 bases short and J 8 bases short, with 15 bases between. The DNA of the CDR3 is TGTGCCAGCAACCCCACAAAAGTGAAGCCCCAGCATTTT. Its translation is CASNPTKVKPQHF.

This sequence joins TRBV5-1 and TRBJ2-4; TRBD2 matches 12 bases. V dropped 1 base and J dropped 0; count of bases not matched to a gene: 8. The CDR3 covers 19 residues. The germline V gene has CDR1 SGHRS and CDR2 YFSETQ. The CDR3 here is CASSLTSGRTLLAKNIQYF. In DNA, the CDR3 is TGCGCCAGCAGCTTGACTAGCGGGAGGACCCTTTTAGCCAAAAACATTCAGTACTTC.

This rearrangement joins TRBV20-1 to TRBJ2-1, with 10 bases lining up with TRBD2. Germline V lookup: CDR1 DFQATT, CDR2 SNEGSKA (reference sequence). The CDR3 length is 11 residues. Trimming took 3 bases from V and 15 from J; bases not matched to a gene: 5. The CDR3 nucleotides are TGCAGTGCTAGTGGTTCTAGCGGGAGGTTCTTC. Translating gives CSASGSSGRFF.

The chain employs TRBV5-1 and TRBJ2-2, with 9 bases that match TRBD2. Germline CDR1 is SGHRS and CDR2 is YFSETQ. V was pared by 4 bases and J by 4 bases, with 5 bases of the junction left unmatched. The CDR3 extends over 15 amino acids. The CDR3 DNA reads TGCGCCAGCAGCGAGGGACTAGCCCCCACCGGGGAGCTGTTTTTT. It yields the protein CASSEGLAPTGELFF.

Here the CDR3 reads CAISGGGLLDTQYF. The DNA for the CDR3 is TGTGCCATCAGTGGGGGCGGCCTGCTGGATACGCAGTATTTT. The chain combines TRBV10-3 with TRBJ2-3; tentative D call: TRBD1 (5 bases). Germline V gene lookup returns CDR1 ENHRY and CDR2 SYGVKD. The length of the CDR3 is 14 residues. V was pared by 4 bases and J by 6 bases, with 14 bases between.

This clone occurred once. CDR3 bases: TGCGCCAGCAGCCAAGATTTTCGGACTAGCGGGAGGGCGGGGGAGACCCAGTACTTC. Its protein is CASSQDFRTSGRAGETQYF. This rearrangement joins TRBV4-1 to TRBJ2-5; 15 bases line up with TRBD2. V trimming: 0 bases; J trimming: 5 bases; junction bases outside the gene matches: 10. The CDR3 is 19 residues long. Germline-derived CDR1 and CDR2 are MGHRA and YSYEKL.

This chain uses TRBV5-1 with TRBJ2-3; 8 bases are a match to TRBD1. The CDR3 totals 18 residues. Losses at the gene ends were 7 bases for V and 3 bases for J; bases not matched to a gene: 19. Per germline, CDR1 SGHRS and CDR2 YFSETQ. The CDR3 nucleotides read TGCGCCAGCTCCCACAGGGGGAGCCGAGAAAGAACGACAGATACGCAGTATTTT. Translated: CASSHRGSRERTTDTQYF. Variable domain in full (rest from reference TRBV5-1 and TRBJ2-3): KAGVTQTPRYLIKTRGQQVTLSCSPISGHRSVSWYQQTPGQGLQFLFEYFSETQRNKGNFPGRFSGRQFSNSRSEMNVSTLELGDSALYLCASSHRGSRERTTDTQYFGPGTRLTVL.

The chain recombines TRBV7-2 with TRBJ1-2; D not certain. This CDR3 has 14 amino acids. The V gene lost 2 bases and the J gene lost 2 bases, with 9 bases spanning the gap. Germline V gene data show CDR1 as SGHTA and CDR2 as FQGNSA. The CDR3 sequence: CASSLLTRNYGYTF. CDR3 bases: TGTGCCAGCAGCTTATTAACCAGGAACTATGGCTACACCTTC. Using reference TRBV7-2 and TRBJ1-2 for the parts outside the CDR3, the full variable domain is GAGVSQSPSNKVTEKGKDVELRCDPISGHTALYWYRQSLGQGLEFLIYFQGNSAPDKSGLPSDRFSAERTGGSVSTLTIQRTQQEDSAVYLCASSLLTRNYGYTFGSGTRLTVV.